The 19 T cell receptor beta chains in this list originate from one sample, sequenced in a study of CD8 T cells in Susac syndrome. Random hexamers primed reverse transcription of 0.5 to 1 ug RNA. TCRdb processed the immunoSEQ multiplex PCR reads anew with MiXCR; each CDR3 protein has one entry. The data contain 150,000 to 200,000 distinct CDR3 sequences, about 95% of them singletons. Material: CD8+ T cells from PBMCs. The source of these receptors is a human donor with multiple sclerosis.

The CDR3 reads CASSVAHRGQNGYTF. CDR3 bases: TGTGCCAGCAGCGTAGCTCACAGGGGGCAGAATGGCTACACCTTC. The chain employs TRBV9 and TRBJ1-2; the match to TRBD1 covers 9 bases. Losses at the gene ends were 0 bases for V and 6 bases for J; bases not matched to a gene: 6. The CDR3 is 15 residues long. Germline CDR1 is SGDLS and CDR2 is YYNGEE.

The chain carries TRBV25-1 and TRBJ1-1, with 9 bases lining up with TRBD1. This CDR3 spans 12 amino acids. V shed 8 bases, J shed 8 bases, and the junction held 6 bases outside the gene matches. Per germline, CDR1 MGHDK and CDR2 SYGVNS. CDR3 protein: CASLIGTGEAFF. Here the CDR3 DNA reads TGTGCCAGCCTAATTGGGACAGGGGAAGCTTTCTTT.

This chain uses TRBV24-1 with TRBJ2-2, with 12 bases aligning to TRBD2. Germline CDR1 and CDR2: KGHDR and SFDVKD. The CDR3 is 16 amino acids. Trimming removed 4 bases from V and 6 bases from J; junction bases left unmatched: 5. CDR3 sequence: CATSDRLAGGPGELFF. The CDR3 nucleotides read TGTGCCACCAGTGACCGCCTAGCGGGGGGGCCCGGGGAGCTGTTTTTT.

The V call is TRBV24-1, the J call TRBJ2-4, with TRBD1 as a possible D gene (6 bases). The germline V and J ends were trimmed by 3 bases and 10 bases, with 9 bases remaining between them. Germline values: CDR1 KGHDR, CDR2 SFDVKD. There are 12 residues in the CDR3. CDR3 DNA sequence: TGTGCCACCAGTGATGGCAGGGGTATTCAGTACTTC. Amino acids: CATSDGRGIQYF.

J is TRBJ2-7 and V is TRBV3-1; no clear D gene. The CDR3 runs to 14 residues. Deletions cut 1 base from V and 1 base from J, with 8 bases between. Germline V gives CDR1 LGHDT, CDR2 YNNKEL (reference sequence). CDR3 residues: CASSQGPASYEQYF. The CDR3 bases are TGTGCCAGCAGCCAAGGTCCAGCTTCCTACGAGCAGTACTTC.

This chain uses TRBV11-2 with TRBJ2-7; D possibly corresponds to TRBD1 (6 bases). The V end was cut by 7 bases, the J end by 1 base, with 8 bases between. CDR3 length equals 12 residues. Germline V gives CDR1 SGHAT, CDR2 FQNNGV. DNA of the CDR3: TGTGCCAGCACCGACAGGTCCTACGAGCAGTACTTC. Its translation is CASTDRSYEQYF.

The V call is TRBV3-1, the J call TRBJ2-1; no definite D call. This CDR3 region has 14 residues. The V end lost 0 bases, the J end lost 5 bases, and 8 bases lay between the germline ends. Germline V CDR1 and CDR2: LGHDT, YNNKEL (reference sequence). The CDR3 sequence: CASSQDPADNEQFF. For the CDR3, the DNA is TGTGCCAGCAGCCAAGATCCAGCAGACAATGAGCAGTTCTTC.

V and J are TRBV7-9 and TRBJ2-1; D could derive from TRBD1 or TRBD2 (6 bases each). Per germline, CDR1 SEHNR and CDR2 FQNEAQ (reference sequence). The CDR3 is made up of 13 amino acids. V dropped 3 bases and J dropped 6 bases, with 9 bases sitting between them. CDR3: CASSLSGANEQFF. The CDR3 region has the DNA TGTGCCAGCAGCTTGTCGGGGGCCAATGAGCAGTTCTTC.

The chain combines TRBV20-1 with TRBJ2-2, with D unresolved. The CDR3 length is 11 residues. The germline V gene encodes CDR1 DFQATT and CDR2 SNEGSKA (reference sequence). V lost 2 bases to trimming and J lost 3 bases, with 1 base between them. The CDR3 protein is CSARHTGELFF. The CDR3 DNA reads as TGCAGTGCTAGACACACCGGGGAGCTGTTTTTT.

This chain uses TRBV7-8 with TRBJ1-4; D call uncertain. The CDR3 length is 14 residues. Trimming cost V 4 bases and J 0 bases, with 6 bases left between them. CDR1 and CDR2 (germline): SGHVS, FQNEAQ. CDR3 sequence (DNA): TGTGCCAGCAGCTCGCTAGCAACTAATGAAAAACTGTTTTTT. It is translated as CASSSLATNEKLFF.

The V and J genes are TRBV30 and TRBJ1-1; 7 bases agree with TRBD1. Germline V gives CDR1 GTSNPN, CDR2 SVGIG (reference sequence). CDR3 length: 17 amino acids. Trimming took 3 bases from V and 0 from J; bases not matched to a gene: 13. The DNA of the CDR3 is TGTGCCTGGAGCGACCCTTACAGGGGAATCATGAACACTGAAGCTTTCTTT. Its protein product is CAWSDPYRGIMNTEAFF.

J is TRBJ2-1 and V is TRBV20-1; 7 nucleotides match TRBD2. The V gene's germline CDR1 is DFQATT and CDR2 SNEGSKA (reference sequence). Trimming at V came to 0 bases and at J to 3 bases, leaving 8 bases not matched to a gene. CDR3 size: 16 residues. CDR3 residues: CSARDKAGVLYNEQFF. In DNA, the CDR3 is TGCAGTGCTAGAGATAAGGCGGGAGTGCTCTACAATGAGCAGTTCTTC.

The chain has TRBV5-1 and TRBJ1-1, with a tentative D call TRBD1 (6 bases). Germline values: CDR1 SGHRS, CDR2 YFSETQ. The germline V and J ends were trimmed by 3 bases and 6 bases, with 15 bases remaining between them. This CDR3 has 14 amino acids. DNA of the CDR3: TGCGCCAGCAGCTCCGGGACACTCTTCTCTGAAGCTTTCTTT. This sequence encodes CASSSGTLFSEAFF.

A word on this clonotype: An end of the junction differs from the germline gene, which may be a read error. This chain uses TRBV19 with TRBJ2-7, with TRBD1 identical over 7 bases. Germline V gene data show CDR1 as LNHDA and CDR2 as SQIVND (reference sequence). The CDR3 is 15 residues long. CDR3 DNA: TGTGCCAGTAGTCTTCACCACAGGGGTGGCTACGAGCAGTATTTC. Translated, it gives CASSLHHRGGYEQYF. The complete variable domain, with remaining parts taken from reference TRBV19 and TRBJ2-7, reads DGGITQSPKYLFRKEGQNVTLSCEQNLNHDAMYWYRQDPGQGLRLIYYSQIVNDFQKGDIAEGYSVSREKKESFPLTVTSAQKNPTAFYLCASSLHHRGGYEQYFGPGTRLTVT.

This chain uses TRBV12-2 with TRBJ2-7; the DNA was not used to check the table's D call, TRBD1. TRBV12-2 is classified as a pseudogene. CDR3 length: 22 residues. As DNA, the CDR3 is TGTGCAAGTCGCCGAAATGTGCGGCGGCAACCCCAGTCCGGGACAGGGGCCGACGAGCAGTACTTC. As protein: CASRRNVRRQPQSGTGADEQYF.

The rearrangement uses TRBV3-1 and TRBJ2-1, with D uncertain. In germline, CDR1 is LGHDT, CDR2 YNNKEL (reference sequence). The CDR3 is made up of 15 amino acids. Trimming took 1 base from V and 4 from J, leaving 11 bases between them. CDR3 DNA: TGTGCCAGCAGCCAAGCCCTGGTCCCGTACAATGAGCAGTTCTTC. This encodes CASSQALVPYNEQFF.

The chain couples TRBV11-2 to TRBJ2-7, with 12 bases aligning to TRBD2. This CDR3 has 16 residues. V lost 5 bases, J lost 7 bases, and 12 bases stayed unmatched. CDR1 and CDR2 (germline): SGHAT, FQNNGV. The CDR3 DNA is TGTGCCAGCAGCCTGTTAACTAGCGGGGGGACTCGGGAGCAGTACTTC. Its protein is CASSLLTSGGTREQYF.

In its sample, this clonotype was seen once. The J gene is TRBJ1-2, the V gene TRBV5-1; TRBD1 matches at 8 bases. This CDR3 is built from 14 residues. Germline CDR1 reads SGHRS; CDR2 reads YFSETQ. V lost 3 bases and J lost 6; bases outside the gene matches: 7. The CDR3 sequence is CASSWTGREDGYTF. CDR3 nucleotide sequence: TGCGCCAGCAGCTGGACAGGGAGGGAGGATGGCTACACCTTC.

Details on this clonotype: An end of the junction differs from the germline gene, which may be a read error. The gene calls are TRBV7-9 and TRBJ2-7; D gene unclear. The germline CDR1 and CDR2 sequences are SEHNR and FQNEAQ (reference sequence). This CDR3 region has 12 residues. CDR3 in amino acids: CASSLRDLERYF. The CDR3 nucleotides read TGTGCCAGCAGCCTCCGCGATCTCGAGCGGTACTTC.